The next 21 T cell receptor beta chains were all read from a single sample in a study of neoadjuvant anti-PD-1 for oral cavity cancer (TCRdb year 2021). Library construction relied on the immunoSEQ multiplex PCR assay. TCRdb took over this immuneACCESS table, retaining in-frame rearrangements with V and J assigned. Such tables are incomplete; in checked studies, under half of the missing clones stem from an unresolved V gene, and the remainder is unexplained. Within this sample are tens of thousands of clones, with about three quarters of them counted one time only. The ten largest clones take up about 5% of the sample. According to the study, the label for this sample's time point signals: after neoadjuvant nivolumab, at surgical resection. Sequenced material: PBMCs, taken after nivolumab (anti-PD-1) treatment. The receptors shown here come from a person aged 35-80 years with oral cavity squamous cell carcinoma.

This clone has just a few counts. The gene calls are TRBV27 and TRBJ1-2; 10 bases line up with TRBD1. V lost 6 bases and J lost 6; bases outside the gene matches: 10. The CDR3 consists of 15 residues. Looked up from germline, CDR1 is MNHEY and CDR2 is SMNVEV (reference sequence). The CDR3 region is CASRKTGGGINGYTF. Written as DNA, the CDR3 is TGTGCCAGCAGGAAGACAGGGGGCGGTATAAATGGCTACACCTTC.

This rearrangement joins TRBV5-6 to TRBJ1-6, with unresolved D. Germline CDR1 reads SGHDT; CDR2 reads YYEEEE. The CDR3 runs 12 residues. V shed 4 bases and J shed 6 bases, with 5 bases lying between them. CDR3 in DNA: TGTGCCAGCAGCCTGATTAATTCACCCCTCCACTTT. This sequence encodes CASSLINSPLHF.

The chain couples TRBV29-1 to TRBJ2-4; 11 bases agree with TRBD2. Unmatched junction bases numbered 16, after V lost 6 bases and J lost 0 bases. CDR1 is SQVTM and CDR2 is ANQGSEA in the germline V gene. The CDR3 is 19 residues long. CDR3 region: CSVLKLAGAGGLAKNIQYF. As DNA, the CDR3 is TGCAGCGTATTAAAACTAGCGGGAGCGGGAGGCCTAGCCAAAAACATTCAGTACTTC.

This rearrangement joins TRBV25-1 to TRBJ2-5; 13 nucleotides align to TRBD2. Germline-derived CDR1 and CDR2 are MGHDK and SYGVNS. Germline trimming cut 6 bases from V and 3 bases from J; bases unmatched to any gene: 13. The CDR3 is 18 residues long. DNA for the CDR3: TGTGCCAGCAGCTCTAGACTAGCGGGAGGATCTAGGAAAGAGACCCAGTACTTC. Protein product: CASSSRLAGGSRKETQYF.

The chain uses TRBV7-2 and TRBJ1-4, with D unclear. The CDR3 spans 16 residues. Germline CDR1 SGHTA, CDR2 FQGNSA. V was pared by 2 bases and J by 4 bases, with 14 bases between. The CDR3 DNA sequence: TGTGCCAGCAGCTTAACCGGGTCGTGGATTAATGAAAAACTGTTTTTT. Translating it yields CASSLTGSWINEKLFF.

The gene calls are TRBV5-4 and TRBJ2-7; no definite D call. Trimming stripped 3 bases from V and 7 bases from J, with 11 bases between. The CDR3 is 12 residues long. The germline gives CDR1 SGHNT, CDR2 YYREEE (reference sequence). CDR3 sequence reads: CASSSPSREQYF. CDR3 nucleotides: TGTGCCAGCAGCTCTCCCAGCCGGGAGCAGTACTTC. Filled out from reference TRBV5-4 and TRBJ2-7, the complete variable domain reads ETGVTQSPTHLIKTRGQQVTLRCSSQSGHNTVSWYQQALGQGPQFIFQYYREEENGRGNFPPRFSGLQFPNYSSELNVNALELDDSALYLCASSSPSREQYFGPGTRLTVT.

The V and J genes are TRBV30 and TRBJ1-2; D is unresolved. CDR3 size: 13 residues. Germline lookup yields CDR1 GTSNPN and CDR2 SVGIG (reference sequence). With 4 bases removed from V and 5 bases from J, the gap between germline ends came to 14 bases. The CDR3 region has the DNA TGTGCCTGGATTATCCCTTCGGGGTATGGCTACACCTTC. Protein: CAWIIPSGYGYTF.

CDR3 protein: CAISDFGAGGNTF. DNA for the CDR3: TGTGCCATCAGTGACTTTGGGGCAGGGGGCAACACCTTC. V and J are TRBV10-3 and TRBJ1-2, with TRBD1 identical over 8 bases. The CDR3 contains 13 residues. Germline V gene data show CDR1 as ENHRY and CDR2 as SYGVKD. V was pared by 3 bases and J by 12 bases, with 9 bases of the junction left unmatched.

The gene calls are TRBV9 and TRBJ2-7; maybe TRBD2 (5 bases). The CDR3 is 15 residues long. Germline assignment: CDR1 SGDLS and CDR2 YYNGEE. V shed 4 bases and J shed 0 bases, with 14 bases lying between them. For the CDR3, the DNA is TGTGCCAGCAGCCCGAGCGGAGGAGGCTCCTACGAGCAGTACTTC. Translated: CASSPSGGGSYEQYF. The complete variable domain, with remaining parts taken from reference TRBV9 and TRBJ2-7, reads DSGVTQTPKHLITATGQRVTLRCSPRSGDLSVYWYQQSLDQGLQFLIQYYNGEERAKGNILERFSAQQFPDLHSELNLSSLELGDSALYFCASSPSGGGSYEQYFGPGTRLTVT.

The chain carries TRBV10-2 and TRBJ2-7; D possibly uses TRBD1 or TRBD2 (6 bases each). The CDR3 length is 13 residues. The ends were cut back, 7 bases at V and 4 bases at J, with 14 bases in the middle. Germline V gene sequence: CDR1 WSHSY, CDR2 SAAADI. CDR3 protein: CASTRLGGYEQYF. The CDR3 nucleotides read TGCGCCAGCACCCGACTAGGGGGTTACGAGCAGTACTTC.

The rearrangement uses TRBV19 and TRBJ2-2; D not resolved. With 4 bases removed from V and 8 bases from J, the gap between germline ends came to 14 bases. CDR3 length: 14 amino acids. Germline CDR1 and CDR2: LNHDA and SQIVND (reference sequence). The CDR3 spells CASSSGAVEGELFF. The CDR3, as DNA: TGTGCCAGTAGTAGTGGCGCCGTCGAGGGGGAGCTGTTTTTT.

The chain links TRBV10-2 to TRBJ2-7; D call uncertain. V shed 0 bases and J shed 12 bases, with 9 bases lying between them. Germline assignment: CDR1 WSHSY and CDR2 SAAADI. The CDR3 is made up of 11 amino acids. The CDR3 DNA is TGCGCCAGCAGTGAGTCGGGTCTTTGGTACTTC. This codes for CASSESGLWYF.

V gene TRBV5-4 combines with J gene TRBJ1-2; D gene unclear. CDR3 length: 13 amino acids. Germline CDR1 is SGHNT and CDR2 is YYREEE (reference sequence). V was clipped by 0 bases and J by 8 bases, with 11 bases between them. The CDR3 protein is CASSLEQRGGYTF. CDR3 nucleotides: TGTGCCAGCAGCTTGGAACAGCGAGGGGGCTACACCTTC.

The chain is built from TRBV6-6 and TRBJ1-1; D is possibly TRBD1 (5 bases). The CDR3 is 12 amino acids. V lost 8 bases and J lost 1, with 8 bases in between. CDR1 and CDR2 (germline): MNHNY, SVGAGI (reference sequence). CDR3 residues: CASLGGNTEAFF. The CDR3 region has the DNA TGTGCCAGCCTGGGGGGGAACACTGAAGCTTTCTTT.

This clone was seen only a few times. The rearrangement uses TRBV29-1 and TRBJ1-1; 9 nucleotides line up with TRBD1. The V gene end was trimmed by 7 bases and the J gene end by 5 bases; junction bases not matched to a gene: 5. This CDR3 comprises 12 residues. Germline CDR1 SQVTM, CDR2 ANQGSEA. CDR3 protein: CSARQGGTEAFF. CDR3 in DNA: TGCAGCGCCAGACAGGGGGGGACTGAAGCTTTCTTT.

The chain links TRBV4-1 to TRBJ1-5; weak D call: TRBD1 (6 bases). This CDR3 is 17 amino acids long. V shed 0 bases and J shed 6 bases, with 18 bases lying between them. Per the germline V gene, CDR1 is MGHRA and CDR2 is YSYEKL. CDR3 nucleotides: TGCGCCAGCAGCCAAGATCTCGGGGGGCCGGCCTCTCAGCCCCAGCATTTT. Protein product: CASSQDLGGPASQPQHF.

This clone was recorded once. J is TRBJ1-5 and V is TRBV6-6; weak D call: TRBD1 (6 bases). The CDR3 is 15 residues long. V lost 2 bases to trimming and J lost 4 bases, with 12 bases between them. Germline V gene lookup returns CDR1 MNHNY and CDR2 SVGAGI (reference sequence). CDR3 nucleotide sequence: TGTGCCAGCAGTTACAAGACAGGCCCGAATCAGCCCCAGCATTTT. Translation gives CASSYKTGPNQPQHF.

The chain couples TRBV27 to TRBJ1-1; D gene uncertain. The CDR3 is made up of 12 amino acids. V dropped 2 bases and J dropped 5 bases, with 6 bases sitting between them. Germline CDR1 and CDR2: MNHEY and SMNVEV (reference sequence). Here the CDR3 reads CASSLRGTEAFF. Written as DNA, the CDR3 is TGTGCCAGCAGTTTACGGGGTACTGAAGCTTTCTTT.

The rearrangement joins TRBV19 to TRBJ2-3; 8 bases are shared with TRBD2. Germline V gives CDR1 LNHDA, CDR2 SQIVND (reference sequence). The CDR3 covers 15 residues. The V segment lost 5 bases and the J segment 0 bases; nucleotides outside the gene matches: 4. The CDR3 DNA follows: TGTGCCAGTAGTGGTAGCGGGGCGAGCACAGATACGCAGTATTTT. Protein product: CASSGSGASTDTQYF. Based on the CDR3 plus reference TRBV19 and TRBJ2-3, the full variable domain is DGGITQSPKYLFRKEGQNVTLSCEQNLNHDAMYWYRQDPGQGLRLIYYSQIVNDFQKGDIAEGYSVSREKKESFPLTVTSAQKNPTAFYLCASSGSGASTDTQYFGPGTRLTVL.

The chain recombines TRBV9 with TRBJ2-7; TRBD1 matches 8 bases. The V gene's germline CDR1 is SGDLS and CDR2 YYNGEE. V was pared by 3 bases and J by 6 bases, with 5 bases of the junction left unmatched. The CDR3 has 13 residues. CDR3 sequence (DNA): TGTGCCAGCAGCGCGACAGGGGAATTCGAGCAGTACTTC. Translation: CASSATGEFEQYF.

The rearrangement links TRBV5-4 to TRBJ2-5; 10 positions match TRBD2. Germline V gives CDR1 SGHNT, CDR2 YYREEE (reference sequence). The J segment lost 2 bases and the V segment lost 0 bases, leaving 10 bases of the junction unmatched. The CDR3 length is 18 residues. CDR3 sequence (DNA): TGTGCCAGCAGCTTGGCCAGTCTAGCGGGAGTATTGCAAGAGACCCAGTACTTC. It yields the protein CASSLASLAGVLQETQYF.